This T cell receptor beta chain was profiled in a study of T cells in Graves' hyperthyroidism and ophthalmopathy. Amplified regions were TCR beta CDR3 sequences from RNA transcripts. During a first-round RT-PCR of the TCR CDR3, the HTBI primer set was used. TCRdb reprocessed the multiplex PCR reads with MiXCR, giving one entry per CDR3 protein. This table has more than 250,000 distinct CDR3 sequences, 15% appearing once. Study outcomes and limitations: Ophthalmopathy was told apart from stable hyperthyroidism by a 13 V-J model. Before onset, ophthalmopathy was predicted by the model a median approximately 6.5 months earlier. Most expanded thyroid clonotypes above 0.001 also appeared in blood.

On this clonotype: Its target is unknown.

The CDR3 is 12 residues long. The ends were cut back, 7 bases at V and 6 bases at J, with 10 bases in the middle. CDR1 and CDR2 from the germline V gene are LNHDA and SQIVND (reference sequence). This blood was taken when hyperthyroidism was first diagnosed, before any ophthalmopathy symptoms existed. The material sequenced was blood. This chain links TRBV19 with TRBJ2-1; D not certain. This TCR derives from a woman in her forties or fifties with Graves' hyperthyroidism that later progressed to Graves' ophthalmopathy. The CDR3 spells CASTVGFNEQFF. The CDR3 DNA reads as TGTGCCAGTACCGTCGGGTTCAATGAGCAGTTCTTC. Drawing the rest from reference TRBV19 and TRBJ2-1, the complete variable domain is DGGITQSPKYLFRKEGQNVTLSCEQNLNHDAMYWYRQDPGQGLRLIYYSQIVNDFQKGDIAEGYSVSREKKESFPLTVTSAQKNPTAFYLCASTVGFNEQFFGPGTRLTVL.